Below, 9 T cell receptor beta chains from the same sample are listed, as sequenced in a study of T cell changes during pregnancy in multiple sclerosis. Measured with immunoSEQ multiplex PCR; TCRdb has only the in-frame clones, and not every one. This table holds about 53,000 clones, nearly 95% found once. The sample consisted of CD4+ T cells from peripheral blood mononuclear cells, taken in the third trimester of pregnancy. These receptors were taken from a female donor with multiple sclerosis, enrolled in a pregnancy study.

J is TRBJ1-1 and V is TRBV7-9; TRBD1 matches 10 bases. The CDR3 is made up of 17 amino acids. Per the germline V gene, CDR1 is SEHNR and CDR2 is FQNEAQ (reference sequence). With 5 bases clipped from V and 6 bases from J, the junction kept 15 bases outside the gene matches. The CDR3 sequence is CASSPPNSGQGMAEAFF. For the CDR3, the DNA is TGTGCCAGCAGCCCGCCAAACTCGGGACAGGGGATGGCTGAAGCTTTCTTT.

The genes are TRBV7-9 and TRBJ2-7; no firm D call. The length of the CDR3 is 15 residues. V was clipped by 2 bases and J by 2 bases, with 13 bases between them. Germline loops: CDR1 SEHNR, CDR2 FQNEAQ (reference sequence). The CDR3 spells CASSLPGLRAYEQYF. CDR3 coding DNA: TGTGCCAGCAGCTTACCAGGTCTCAGAGCCTACGAGCAGTACTTC.

This clone occurred a few times. The V and J genes are TRBV30 and TRBJ1-6, with D hard to call. CDR1 is GTSNPN and CDR2 is SVGIG in the germline V gene (reference sequence). CDR3 length equals 15 residues. Trimming pared 4 bases from V and 7 bases from J, leaving 17 bases between. CDR3 loop: CAWMTPELGNSPLHF. In DNA, the CDR3 is TGTGCCTGGATGACACCCGAGCTTGGGAATTCACCCCTCCACTTT.

V gene TRBV6-5 combines with J gene TRBJ2-7, with TRBD2 as a possible D gene (5 bases). The V gene lost 4 bases and the J gene lost 2 bases, with 9 bases spanning the gap. This CDR3 has 13 amino acids. Germline values: CDR1 MNHEY, CDR2 SVGAGI. In nucleotides, the CDR3 is TGTGCCAGCAGTTTACCGGGGACCTACGAGCAGTACTTC. Its translation: CASSLPGTYEQYF.

The chain couples TRBV7-6 to TRBJ2-7; 7 positions agree with TRBD2. V dropped 5 bases and J dropped 2; count of bases not matched to a gene: 6. CDR3 length equals 14 residues. CDR1 is SGHVS, CDR2 FNYEAQ, per germline. The CDR3 DNA follows: TGTGCCAGCAGCCCCGTGAGCGGGACCTACGAGCAGTACTTC. Translated: CASSPVSGTYEQYF.

This chain's CDR3 is CASRLRYQGTNEKLFF. The CDR3 coding sequence is TGTGCCAGCAGACTAAGATACCAGGGAACTAATGAAAAACTGTTTTTT. The chain links TRBV27 to TRBJ1-4; D might be TRBD1 (5 bases). The germline V and J ends were trimmed by 6 bases and 1 base, with 15 bases remaining between them. This CDR3 is built from 16 residues. Germline CDR1 MNHEY, CDR2 SMNVEV (reference sequence).

The V gene is TRBV6-5, the J gene TRBJ1-1; no reliable D call. The CDR3 totals 14 residues. Germline V gives CDR1 MNHEY, CDR2 SVGAGI. V lost 6 bases and J 1 base, leaving 12 bases between the germline ends. This CDR3 is CASRTAGQNTEAFF. CDR3 nucleotides: TGTGCCAGCAGGACGGCGGGCCAGAACACTGAAGCTTTCTTT.

This clone has only one observation. This CDR3 reads CASSEGPSGGSDTQYF. The DNA for the CDR3 is TGTGCCAGCAGTGAAGGCCCTAGCGGGGGGTCAGATACGCAGTATTTT. J is TRBJ2-3 and V is TRBV6-1; 11 nucleotides agree with TRBD2. The CDR3 contains 16 residues. Germline V CDR1 and CDR2: MNHNS, SASEGT. V trimming: 1 base; J trimming: 4 bases; junction bases outside the gene matches: 4.

This clone was observed a handful of times. This sequence joins TRBV2 and TRBJ1-2; D is uncertain. Germline-derived CDR1 and CDR2 are SNHLY and FYNNEI. V shed 8 bases and J shed 6 bases, with 10 bases lying between them. The CDR3 is made up of 11 amino acids. In DNA, the CDR3 is TGTGCCAGCGGTGGCGGGGATGGCTACACCTTC. Protein: CASGGGDGYTF.